Included here is one T cell receptor beta chain sequence, with context. Per the original methods: Nucleated cell counts were estimated from reference gene primer amplification. Some clones are missing from TCRdb's copy, which holds only in-frame ones; the method was immunoSEQ multiplex PCR. That table furnishes V, J and clone size, whereas the DNA furnished D and trimming. The table has roughly 24,000 clones, more than 80% seen once; the top ten hold about 7.3%. These data originate in a study of blood T cell repertoires in COVID-19. Study-level background: Sites across the United States, Italy and Spain contributed samples from acute and convalescent COVID-19. Sample material is recorded as cDNA or gDNA derived from T cells, B-cell-depleted T cells, or PBMCs.

Germline V gene lookup returns CDR1 KGHDR and CDR2 SFDVKD. There are 12 residues in the CDR3. Trimming took off 3 bases at V and 6 bases at J, with 7 bases between the two ends. This TCR came from a human donor in a cohort sampled during active COVID-19. The chain combines TRBV24-1 with TRBJ1-2; no reliable D call. Sequencing was carried out using peripheral blood. The CDR3 sequence is CATSDLANGYTF. The CDR3, as DNA: TGTGCCACCAGTGATCTCGCTAATGGCTACACCTTC.